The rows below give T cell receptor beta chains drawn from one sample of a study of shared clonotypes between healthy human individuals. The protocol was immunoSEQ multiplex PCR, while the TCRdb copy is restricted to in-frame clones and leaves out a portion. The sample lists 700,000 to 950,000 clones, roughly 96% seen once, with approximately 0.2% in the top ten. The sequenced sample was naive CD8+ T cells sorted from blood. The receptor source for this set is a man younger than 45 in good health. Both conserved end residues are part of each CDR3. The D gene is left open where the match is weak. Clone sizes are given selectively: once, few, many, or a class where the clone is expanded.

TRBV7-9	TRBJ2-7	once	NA	CASSFRGSYEQYF	TGTGCCAGCAGCTTCCGCGGAAGCTACGAGCAGTACTTC
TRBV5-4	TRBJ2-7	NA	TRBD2	CASSLDDIGTSGTYEQYF	TGTGCCAGCAGCTTGGATGACATAGGGACTAGCGGAACCTACGAGCAGTACTTC
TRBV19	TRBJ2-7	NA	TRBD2	CASSISGWTGGRYEQYF	TGTGCCAGTAGTATATCAGGATGGACGGGAGGACGCTACGAGCAGTACTTC
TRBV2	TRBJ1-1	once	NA	CASSEAGHLNTEAFF	TGTGCCAGCAGTGAAGCGGGACACCTGAACACTGAAGCTTTCTTT
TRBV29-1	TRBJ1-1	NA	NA	CSVDPWATGEAFF	TGCAGCGTTGATCCGTGGGCCACAGGTGAAGCTTTCTTT
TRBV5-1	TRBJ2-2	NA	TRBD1	CASSLEGATGELFF	TGCGCCAGCAGCTTGGAGGGGGCGACCGGGGAGCTGTTTTTT
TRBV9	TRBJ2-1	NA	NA	CASGPEHEQFF	TGTGCCAGCGGACCCGAACATGAGCAGTTCTTC
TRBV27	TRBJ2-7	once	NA	CASSLIGRAHEQYF	TGTGCCAGCAGTTTAATAGGCAGGGCGCACGAGCAGTACTTC
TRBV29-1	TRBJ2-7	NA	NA	CSVEAGTYYEQYF	TGCAGCGTTGAAGCGGGGACCTACTACGAGCAGTACTTC
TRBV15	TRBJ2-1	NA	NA	CATSTGGGISYNEQFF	TGTGCCACCAGCACCGGTGGAGGGATATCCTACAATGAGCAGTTCTTC
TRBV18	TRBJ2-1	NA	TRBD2	CASSSSGNGGEQFF	TGTGCCAGCTCCTCTAGCGGGAACGGGGGTGAGCAGTTCTTC
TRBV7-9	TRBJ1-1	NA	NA	CASSLEFGAVEAFF	TGTGCCAGCAGCTTAGAGTTTGGGGCAGTTGAAGCTTTCTTT
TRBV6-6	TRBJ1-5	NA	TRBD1	CASSPLRQGSNQPQHF	TGTGCCAGCAGTCCTCTTCGACAGGGGAGCAATCAGCCCCAGCATTTT
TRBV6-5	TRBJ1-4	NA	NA	CASSYSWGGNEKLFF	TGTGCCAGCAGTTACTCTTGGGGGGGTAATGAAAAACTGTTTTTT
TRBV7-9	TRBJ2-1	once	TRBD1	CASSRKTGDEQFF	TGTGCCAGCAGCAGAAAGACAGGGGATGAGCAGTTCTTC
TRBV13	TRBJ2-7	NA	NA	CASSQDGVSFSYEQYF	TGTGCCAGCAGCCAGGACGGCGTGTCTTTCTCCTACGAGCAGTACTTC
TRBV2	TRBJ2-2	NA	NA	CASKEGAGELFF	TGTGCCAGCAAGGAGGGGGCCGGGGAGCTGTTTTTT
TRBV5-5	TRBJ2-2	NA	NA	CASSYLVAEHTGELFF	TGTGCCAGCAGCTATTTAGTAGCGGAGCACACCGGGGAGCTGTTTTTT
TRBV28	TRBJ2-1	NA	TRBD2	CASQAGLNEQFF	TGTGCCAGCCAAGCGGGACTCAATGAGCAGTTCTTC
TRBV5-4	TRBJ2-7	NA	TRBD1	CASSLRDSSYEQYF	TGTGCCAGCAGCCTACGGGACAGCTCCTACGAGCAGTACTTC
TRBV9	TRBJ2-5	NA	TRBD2	CASSVAGEVETQYF	TGTGCCAGCAGCGTCGCGGGAGAAGTAGAGACCCAGTACTTC
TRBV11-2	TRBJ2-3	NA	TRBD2	CASSAGTSGTDTQYF	TGTGCCAGCAGCGCGGGGACTAGCGGCACAGATACGCAGTATTTT